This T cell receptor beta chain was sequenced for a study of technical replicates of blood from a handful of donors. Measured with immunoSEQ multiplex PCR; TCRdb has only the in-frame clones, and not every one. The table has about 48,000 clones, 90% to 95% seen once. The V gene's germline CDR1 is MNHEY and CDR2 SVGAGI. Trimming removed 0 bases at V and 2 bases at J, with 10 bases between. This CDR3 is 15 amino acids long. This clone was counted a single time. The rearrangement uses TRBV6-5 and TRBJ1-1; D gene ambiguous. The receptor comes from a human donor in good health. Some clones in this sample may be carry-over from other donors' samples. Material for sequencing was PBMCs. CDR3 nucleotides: TGTGCCAGCAGTTACTCACCACAGAAAAACACTGAAGCTTTCTTT. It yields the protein CASSYSPQKNTEAFF.